The 9 T cell receptor beta chains listed next were all sequenced from one sample in a study of T cell responses to AZD1222 COVID-19 vaccine. Repertoires were generated with immunoSEQ multiplex PCR, while TCRdb's copy carries only in-frame clones and drops some. Of 65,000 to 100,000 clones listed, approximately 90% are singletons. The sample here was peripheral blood, taken 28 days after the second AZD1222 dose. These receptors were collected from an adult who received the AZD1222 COVID-19 vaccine.

This rearrangement joins TRBV12-3 or TRBV12-4 to TRBJ2-1; no clear D gene. Trimming took 5 bases from V and 15 from J, leaving 17 bases between them. CDR3 length equals 12 residues. CDR3 amino acids: CASSLGGTRGFF. CDR3 sequence (DNA): TGTGCCAGCAGTCTAGGCGGCACCAGAGGGTTCTTC.

This clone was recorded a few times. V and J are TRBV25-1 and TRBJ2-7; maybe TRBD1 (6 bases). Germline V CDR1 and CDR2: MGHDK, SYGVNS. CDR3 size: 13 residues. Trimming shortened V by 3 bases and J by 6 bases, and 12 bases separated the two germline ends. DNA for the CDR3: TGTGCCAGCAGTGAGGGTGGGGGCTCCGAGCAGTACTTC. Translated, it gives CASSEGGGSEQYF.

The rearrangement links TRBV19 to TRBJ1-2; D gene uncertain. The ends were cut back, 5 bases at V and 3 bases at J, with 10 bases in the middle. The CDR3 is made up of 13 amino acids. The germline V gene encodes CDR1 LNHDA and CDR2 SQIVND (reference sequence). This CDR3 reads CASSHPADYGYTF. The CDR3 DNA reads TGTGCCAGTAGTCACCCGGCCGACTATGGCTACACCTTC.

The J gene is TRBJ1-5, the V gene TRBV4-1; D might be TRBD1 (6 bases). V was shortened by 1 base and J by 1 base, with 8 bases between the two germline ends. The CDR3 runs 15 residues. From germline, CDR1 is MGHRA and CDR2 YSYEKL. The CDR3 coding sequence is TGCGCCAGCAGCCAAGCCGACAGGAGCAATCAGCCCCAGCATTTT. It codes for CASSQADRSNQPQHF.

The J gene is TRBJ2-7, the V gene TRBV19; TRBD2 agrees at 7 bases. The V segment lost 7 bases and the J segment 1 base; nucleotides outside the gene matches: 10. CDR1 is LNHDA and CDR2 is SQIVND in the germline V gene (reference sequence). This CDR3 has 15 residues. In DNA, the CDR3 is TGTGCCAGTACCCTCGCCAGCGGGGCATCCTACGAGCAGTACTTC. Translating it yields CASTLASGASYEQYF.

The CDR3 is CASSYNLASLYEQYF. The CDR3 bases are TGTGCCAGCAGTTACAACCTCGCGAGCCTCTACGAGCAGTACTTC. This chain joins TRBV6-5 and TRBJ2-7, with D unclear. The CDR3 covers 15 residues. Germline V lookup: CDR1 MNHEY, CDR2 SVGAGI. The ends were cut back, 2 bases at V and 3 bases at J, with 14 bases in the middle.

The chain employs TRBV5-1 and TRBJ2-3, with 11 bases lining up with TRBD2. CDR3 size: 17 residues. Looked up from germline, CDR1 is SGHRS and CDR2 is YFSETQ. J lost 4 bases, V lost 4 bases, and 11 bases had no gene match. The CDR3 region is CASSTRGAGLAADTQYF. The CDR3 nucleotides read TGCGCCAGCAGCACCCGGGGCGCGGGACTAGCGGCAGATACGCAGTATTTT.

The chain is built from TRBV5-1 and TRBJ2-4; TRBD1 matches 7 bases. J gave up 0 bases and V 0 bases, and 6 bases lay outside the gene matches. The CDR3 totals 17 residues. The V gene's germline CDR1 is SGHRS and CDR2 YFSETQ. The CDR3 DNA reads TGCGCCAGCAGCTTGGCCGGGGACAGAGTAGCCAAAAACATTCAGTACTTC. Residues: CASSLAGDRVAKNIQYF.

The V call is TRBV29-1, the J call TRBJ2-7, with D perhaps TRBD2 (5 bases). Trimming pared 4 bases from V and 2 bases from J, leaving 9 bases between. The CDR3 is 12 amino acids. Germline loops: CDR1 SQVTM, CDR2 ANQGSEA. CDR3 nucleotides: TGCAGCGTTGGGGAGCCAGCCTACGAGCAGTACTTC. Protein sequence: CSVGEPAYEQYF.